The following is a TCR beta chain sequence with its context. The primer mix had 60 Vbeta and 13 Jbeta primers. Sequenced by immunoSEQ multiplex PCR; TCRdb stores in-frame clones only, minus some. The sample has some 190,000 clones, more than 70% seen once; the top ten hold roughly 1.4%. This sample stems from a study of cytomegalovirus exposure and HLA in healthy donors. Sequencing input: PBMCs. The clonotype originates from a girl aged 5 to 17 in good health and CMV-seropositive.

Here the CDR3 reads CAWSPPTGGSNQPQHF. CDR3 DNA: TGTGCCTGGAGTCCACCGACAGGGGGAAGCAATCAGCCCCAGCATTTT. The chain combines TRBV30 with TRBJ1-5; 9 bases line up with TRBD1. The CDR3 is 16 residues long. The germline CDR1 and CDR2 sequences are GTSNPN and SVGIG (reference sequence). The J segment lost 1 base and the V segment lost 2 bases, leaving 6 bases of the junction unmatched. Complete variable domain (other parts from reference TRBV30 and TRBJ1-5): SQTIHQWPATLVQPVGSPLSLECTVEGTSNPNLYWYRQAAGRGLQLLFYSVGIGQISSEVPQNLSASRPQDRQFILSSKKLLLSDSGFYLCAWSPPTGGSNQPQHFGDGTRLSIL.